The rows below give T cell receptor beta chains drawn from one sample of a study of T cells after yellow fever vaccination. TCRdb used MiXCR to reprocess the 5' RACE reads, holding one entry per CDR3 protein. The sample holds 250,000 to 300,000 distinct CDR3 sequences, around 4.9% seen once. The sample here was CD4+ T cells sorted from PBMCs, taken on the day of the yellow fever booster vaccination. All receptors derive from a man between 18 and 35 years old who received the YFV17D yellow fever vaccine. Each CDR3 is given with its conserved first and last residue. Each record gives: clone size, V gene, D gene, J gene, CDR3 DNA, CDR3 protein. D genes are given only for firm matches. Size tells how often a clone was seen (once, few, many) or the class of an expanded clone, and some rows leave it out.

many	TRBV4-2	TRBD2	TRBJ2-2	TGTGCCAGCAGCCCCTTTGCGGGGGGGCTTAACGGGGAGCTGTTTTTT	CASSPFAGGLNGELFF
-	TRBV7-9	-	TRBJ1-6	TGTGCCAGCACCCTTACCAGCGGACAGACACACGACAGAAATTCACCCCTCCACTTT	CASTLTSGQTHDRNSPLHF
-	TRBV6-5	TRBD1	TRBJ1-2	TGTGCCAGCAGTTCCCCGGGACAGGGGGAATATGGCTACACCTTC	CASSSPGQGEYGYTF
few	TRBV9	TRBD2	TRBJ2-7	TGTGCCAGCAGCGTATCCTCGGGGGGGACCTACGAGCAGTACTTC	CASSVSSGGTYEQYF
many	TRBV25-1	-	TRBJ2-7	TGTGCCAGCAGCGACAGCCTCTACGAGCAGTACTTC	CASSDSLYEQYF
few	TRBV6-1	-	TRBJ1-4	TGTGCCAGCAAGACGGGACTGAGCGGTAATGAAAAACTGTTTTTT	CASKTGLSGNEKLFF
few	TRBV20-1	TRBD1	TRBJ1-5	TGCAGTGCTATAGCGACAGGGTCGGATAGCAATCAGCCCCAGCATTTT	CSAIATGSDSNQPQHF
many	TRBV5-6	-	TRBJ2-3	TGTGCCAGCAGCAGGCCCACAGATACGCAGTATTTT	CASSRPTDTQYF
few	TRBV3-1	-	TRBJ2-1	TGTGCCAGCAGCCAAGAGGTCGGGCGGTACAATGAGCAGTTCTTC	CASSQEVGRYNEQFF
few	TRBV5-4	TRBD2	TRBJ2-1	TGTGCCAGCAGCTCCTCGGGACTAGCGGGGCGGAACTCCTACAATGAGCAGTTCTTC	CASSSSGLAGRNSYNEQFF
-	TRBV7-2	TRBD2	TRBJ2-3	TGTGCCAGCAGCGTTTCCCGTAGCGGGGGAGCAGATACGCAGTATTTT	CASSVSRSGGADTQYF
few	TRBV18	TRBD1	TRBJ1-5	TGTGCCAGCTCATTGGGACAGGGCGGGAATAATCAGCCCCAGCATTTT	CASSLGQGGNNQPQHF
few	TRBV19	TRBD2	TRBJ2-1	TGTGCCAGTAGTAGCCCGGGACTAGCTGCAGGGGATGAGCAGTTCTTC	CASSSPGLAAGDEQFF
many	TRBV7-9	-	TRBJ2-5	TGTGCCAGCAGCTTTCTAGCGAAAGAGACCCAGTACTTC	CASSFLAKETQYF
-	TRBV30	-	TRBJ2-5	TGTGCCTGGAGTGTGTACAGCCAAGAGACCCAGTACTTC	CAWSVYSQETQYF
few	TRBV20-1	TRBD1	TRBJ1-4	TGCAGTGCTAGTAGGGACAGGGCTGAAAAACTGTTTTTT	CSASRDRAEKLFF
few	TRBV7-6	-	TRBJ2-1	TGTGCCAGCAGCCGAGGAGGACAGTCCTACAATGAGCAGTTCTTC	CASSRGGQSYNEQFF
many	TRBV5-5	TRBD2	TRBJ2-5	TGTGCCAGCAGCCCGGGGGGAATAGAAGAGACCCAGTACTTC	CASSPGGIEETQYF
-	TRBV10-2	TRBD2	TRBJ2-3	TGCGCCAGCAGTGATCGGGCGGGGGGCACAGATACGCAGTATTTT	CASSDRAGGTDTQYF
many	TRBV6-5	-	TRBJ1-2	TGTGCCAGCAGTTACCAGCCGGGGGTGGCGGGCTATGGCTACACCTTC	CASSYQPGVAGYGYTF
few	TRBV6-2/TRBV6-3	-	TRBJ2-3	TGTGCCAGCAGTATTCCCGGGACCGCACCTCGCACAGATACGCAGTATTTT	CASSIPGTAPRTDTQYF
many	TRBV20-1	TRBD1	TRBJ2-5	TGCAGTTCGATCCGGACAGGGACAGAAGAGACCCAGTACTTC	CSSIRTGTEETQYF
many	TRBV6-6	TRBD1	TRBJ2-7	TGTGCCAGCAGTTATCCGACAGGGTCGCAGTACTTC	CASSYPTGSQYF
few	TRBV7-3	TRBD2	TRBJ2-3	TGTGCCAGCAGCTTCCTCGGGGGGGCCGCTACAGATACGCAGTATTTT	CASSFLGGAATDTQYF
few	TRBV7-2	TRBD2	TRBJ2-4	TGTGCCAGCAGCCGAGGGCTAGCGGGGGGGTGGGCCAAAAACATTCAGTACTTC	CASSRGLAGGWAKNIQYF
few	TRBV4-2	TRBD2	TRBJ2-3	TGTGCCAGCAGCCAGAGTAGCGGGGGGGCAGATACGCAGTATTTT	CASSQSSGGADTQYF
many	TRBV9	TRBD1	TRBJ2-5	TGTGCCAGCAGCCTTACCGGGACAGGGGAGACCCAGTACTTC	CASSLTGTGETQYF
-	TRBV10-3	TRBD1	TRBJ2-5	TGTGCCATCAGTAGCCGGGACAGGGAGGGAGAGACCCAGTACTTC	CAISSRDREGETQYF
-	TRBV30	-	TRBJ2-1	TGTGCCTGGAGTGTAGGTTTAGGCAATTCGGATGAGCAGTTCTTC	CAWSVGLGNSDEQFF
many	TRBV11-2	-	TRBJ2-3	TGTGCCAGCAGCTTTGCAGGGAGCACAGATACGCAGTATTTT	CASSFAGSTDTQYF
few	TRBV4-1	-	TRBJ2-1	TGCGCCAGCAGCCAAGTAAGGGATGAGCAGTTCTTC	CASSQVRDEQFF
-	TRBV20-1	-	TRBJ2-7	TGCAGTGCTAGAGATTCCCAGGGGCACTACGAGCAGTACTTC	CSARDSQGHYEQYF
many	TRBV6-2/TRBV6-3	-	TRBJ1-1	TGTGCCAGCAGCCCCGACAGAAGAAACACTGAAGCTTTCTTT	CASSPDRRNTEAFF
many	TRBV5-6	TRBD1	TRBJ2-3	TGTGCCAGCGACAAGACAGGGGGCGTACTCACAGATACGCAGTATTTT	CASDKTGGVLTDTQYF
few	TRBV4-1	-	TRBJ1-3	TGCGCCAGCAAGCCGTGGCAGTACTCTGGAAACACCATATATTTT	CASKPWQYSGNTIYF
many	TRBV5-1	-	TRBJ2-7	TGCGCCAGCAGCATCTTTAACGAGCAGTACTTC	CASSIFNEQYF
-	TRBV5-5	TRBD1	TRBJ1-1	TGTGCCAGCAGCTTCTTAACAGGGGGGATAATGAACACTGAAGCTTTCTTT	CASSFLTGGIMNTEAFF
few	TRBV4-3	-	TRBJ2-3	TGCGCCAGCAGCCAAGATCCTCGCACAGATACGCAGTATTTT	CASSQDPRTDTQYF
few	TRBV25-1	-	TRBJ2-6	TGTGCCAGTAGAGCTGGGGCCAACGTCCTGACTTTC	CASRAGANVLTF
many	TRBV7-2	TRBD1	TRBJ2-1	TGTGCCAGCAGCTTAACGAGGGACAGGTCCGATAACAATGAGCAGTTCTTC	CASSLTRDRSDNNEQFF
many	TRBV24-1	-	TRBJ2-1	TGTGCCACCAGTGATTCGTCCACCCTCAATGAGCAGTTCTTC	CATSDSSTLNEQFF
-	TRBV30	TRBD1	TRBJ2-3	TGTGCATCGACCGACAGGGTCATTGGAGATACGCAGTATTTT	CASTDRVIGDTQYF
few	TRBV28	-	TRBJ1-6	TGTGCCAGCATCGGGACATTAGATTCACCCCTCCACTTT	CASIGTLDSPLHF